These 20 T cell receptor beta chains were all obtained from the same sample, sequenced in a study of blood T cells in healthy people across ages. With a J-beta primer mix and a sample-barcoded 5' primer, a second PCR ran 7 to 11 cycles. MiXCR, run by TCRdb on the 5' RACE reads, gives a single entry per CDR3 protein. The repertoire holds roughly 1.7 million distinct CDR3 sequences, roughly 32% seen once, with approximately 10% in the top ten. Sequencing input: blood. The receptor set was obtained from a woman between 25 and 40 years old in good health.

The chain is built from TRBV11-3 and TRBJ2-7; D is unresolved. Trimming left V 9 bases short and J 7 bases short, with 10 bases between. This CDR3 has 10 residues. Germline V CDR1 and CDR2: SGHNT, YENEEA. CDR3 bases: TGTGCCAGTAGCCCCCGGGAGCAGTACTTC. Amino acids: CASSPREQYF.

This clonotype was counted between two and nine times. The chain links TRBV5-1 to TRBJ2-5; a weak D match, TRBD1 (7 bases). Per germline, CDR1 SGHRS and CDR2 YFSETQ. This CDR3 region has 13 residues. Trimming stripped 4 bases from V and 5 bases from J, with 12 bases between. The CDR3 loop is CASSTGEVETQYF. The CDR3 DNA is TGCGCCAGCAGCACAGGGGAGGTGGAGACCCAGTACTTC.

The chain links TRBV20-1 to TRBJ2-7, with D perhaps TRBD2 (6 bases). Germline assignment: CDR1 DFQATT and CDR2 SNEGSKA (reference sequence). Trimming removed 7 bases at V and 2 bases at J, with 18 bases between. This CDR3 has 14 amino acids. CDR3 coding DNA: TGCAGTGTCCCTCGGCCAGGAGGGACCTACGAGCAGTACTTC. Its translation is CSVPRPGGTYEQYF.

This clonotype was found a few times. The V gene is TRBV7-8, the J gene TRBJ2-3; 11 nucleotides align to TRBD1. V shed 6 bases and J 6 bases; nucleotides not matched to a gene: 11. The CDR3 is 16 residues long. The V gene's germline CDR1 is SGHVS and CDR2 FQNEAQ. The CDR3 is CASSFSGTGGSDTQYF. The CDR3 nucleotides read TGTGCCAGCAGTTTTAGTGGGACAGGGGGTTCGGATACGCAGTATTTT.

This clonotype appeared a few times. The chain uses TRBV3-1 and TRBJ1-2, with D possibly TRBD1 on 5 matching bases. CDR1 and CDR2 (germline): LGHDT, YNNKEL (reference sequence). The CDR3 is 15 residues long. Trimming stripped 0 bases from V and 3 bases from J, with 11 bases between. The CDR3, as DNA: TGTGCCAGCAGCCAAGAACCCGGGACGTACTATGGCTACACCTTC. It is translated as CASSQEPGTYYGYTF.

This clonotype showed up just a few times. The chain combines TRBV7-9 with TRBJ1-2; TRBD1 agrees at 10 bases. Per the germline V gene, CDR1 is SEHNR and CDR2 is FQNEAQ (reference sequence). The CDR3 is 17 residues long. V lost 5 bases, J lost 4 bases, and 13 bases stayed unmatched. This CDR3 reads CASSLGQGMGRAYGYTF. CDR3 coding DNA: TGTGCCAGCAGCCTGGGACAGGGGATGGGAAGGGCCTATGGCTACACCTTC.

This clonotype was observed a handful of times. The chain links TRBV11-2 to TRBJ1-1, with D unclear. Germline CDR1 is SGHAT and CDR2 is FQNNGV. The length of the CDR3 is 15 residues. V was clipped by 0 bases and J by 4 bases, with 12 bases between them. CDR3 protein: CASSLDVAGPTEAFF. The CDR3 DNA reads TGTGCCAGCAGCTTAGATGTGGCAGGCCCCACTGAAGCTTTCTTT.

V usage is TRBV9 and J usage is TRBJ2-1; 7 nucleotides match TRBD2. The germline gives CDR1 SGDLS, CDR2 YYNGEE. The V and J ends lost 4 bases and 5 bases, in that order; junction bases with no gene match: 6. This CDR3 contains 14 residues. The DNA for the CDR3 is TGTGCCAGCAGCACGGGGACTATGGACAATGAGCAGTTCTTC. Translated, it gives CASSTGTMDNEQFF.

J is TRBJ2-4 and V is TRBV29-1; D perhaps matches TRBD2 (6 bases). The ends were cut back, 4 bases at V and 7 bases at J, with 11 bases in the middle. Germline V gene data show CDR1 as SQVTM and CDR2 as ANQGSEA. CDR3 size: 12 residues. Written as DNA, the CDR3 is TGCAGCGTTGTCCAGGCGGGGAACATTCAGTACTTC. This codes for CSVVQAGNIQYF.

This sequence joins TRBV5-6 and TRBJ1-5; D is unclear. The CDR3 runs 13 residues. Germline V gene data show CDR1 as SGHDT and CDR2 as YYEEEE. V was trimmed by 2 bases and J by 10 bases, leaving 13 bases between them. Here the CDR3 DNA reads TGTGCCAGCAGCTTCAGGAGTGGGAACCCCCAGCATTTT. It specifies CASSFRSGNPQHF.

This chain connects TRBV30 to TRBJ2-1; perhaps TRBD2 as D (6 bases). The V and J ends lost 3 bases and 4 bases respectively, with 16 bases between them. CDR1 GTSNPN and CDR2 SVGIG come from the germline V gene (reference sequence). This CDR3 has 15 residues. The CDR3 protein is CAWSASDLPYNEQFF. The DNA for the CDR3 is TGTGCCTGGAGCGCTAGCGACCTACCGTACAATGAGCAGTTCTTC. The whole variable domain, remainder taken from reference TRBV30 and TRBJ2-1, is SQTIHQWPATLVQPVGSPLSLECTVEGTSNPNLYWYRQAAGRGLQLLFYSVGIGQISSEVPQNLSASRPQDRQFILSSKKLLLSDSGFYLCAWSASDLPYNEQFFGPGTRLTVL.

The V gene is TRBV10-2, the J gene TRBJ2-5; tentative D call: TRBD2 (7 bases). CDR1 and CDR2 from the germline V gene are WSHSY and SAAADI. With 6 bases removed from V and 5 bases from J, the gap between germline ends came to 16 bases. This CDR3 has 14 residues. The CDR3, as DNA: TGCGCCAGCAGAGGGGGGGAGGCAAGCGAGACCCAGTACTTC. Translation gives CASRGGEASETQYF.

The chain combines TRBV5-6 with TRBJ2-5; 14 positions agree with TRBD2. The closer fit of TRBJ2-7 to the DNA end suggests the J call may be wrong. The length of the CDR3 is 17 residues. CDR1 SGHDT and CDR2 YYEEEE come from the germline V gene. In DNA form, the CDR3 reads TGTGCCAGCAGCGGAGGACTAGCGGGAGGCCCTGGGGGCGAGCAGTACTTC. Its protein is CASSGGLAGGPGGEQYF.

CDR3 loop: CASSLDFNYGYTF. Here the CDR3 DNA reads TGTGCCAGCAGCTTAGACTTTAACTATGGCTACACCTTC. The chain has TRBV7-9 and TRBJ1-2; D ambiguous. Trimming removed 1 base at V and 1 base at J, with 4 bases between. Per germline, CDR1 SEHNR and CDR2 FQNEAQ (reference sequence). This CDR3 is built from 13 residues.

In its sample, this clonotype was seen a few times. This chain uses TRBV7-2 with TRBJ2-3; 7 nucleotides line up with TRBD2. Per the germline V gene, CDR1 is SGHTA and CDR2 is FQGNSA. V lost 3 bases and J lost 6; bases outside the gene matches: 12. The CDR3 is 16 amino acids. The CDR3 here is CASSLWGGGVLDTQYF. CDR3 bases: TGTGCCAGCAGCTTGTGGGGCGGGGGAGTTCTGGATACGCAGTATTTT. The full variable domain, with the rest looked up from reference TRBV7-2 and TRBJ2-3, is GAGVSQSPSNKVTEKGKDVELRCDPISGHTALYWYRQSLGQGLEFLIYFQGNSAPDKSGLPSDRFSAERTGGSVSTLTIQRTQQEDSAVYLCASSLWGGGVLDTQYFGPGTRLTVL.

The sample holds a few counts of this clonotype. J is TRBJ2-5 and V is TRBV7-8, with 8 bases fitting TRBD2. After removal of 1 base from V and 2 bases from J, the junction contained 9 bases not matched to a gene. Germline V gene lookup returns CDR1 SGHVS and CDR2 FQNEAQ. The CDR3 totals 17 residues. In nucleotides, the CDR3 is TGTGCCAGCAGCTTAGTCGGTAGCGGGATCCTACAAGAGACCCAGTACTTC. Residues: CASSLVGSGILQETQYF.

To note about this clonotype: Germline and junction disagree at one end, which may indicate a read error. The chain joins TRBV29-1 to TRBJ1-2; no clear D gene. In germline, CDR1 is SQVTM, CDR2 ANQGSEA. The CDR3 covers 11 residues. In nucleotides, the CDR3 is TGCAGCGCCCTGCTGGACTATGACTACACCTTC. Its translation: CSALLDYDYTF. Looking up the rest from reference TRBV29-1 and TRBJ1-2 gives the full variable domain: SAVISQKPSRDICQRGTSLTIQCQVDSQVTMMFWYRQQPGQSLTLIATANQGSEATYESGFVIDKFPISRPNLTFSTLTVSNMSPEDSSIYLCSALLDYDYTFGSGTRLTVV.

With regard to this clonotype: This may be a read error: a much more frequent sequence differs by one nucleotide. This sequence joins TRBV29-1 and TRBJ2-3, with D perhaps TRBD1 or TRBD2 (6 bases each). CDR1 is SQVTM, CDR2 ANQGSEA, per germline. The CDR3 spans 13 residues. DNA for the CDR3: TGCAGCGTTGAGGCCGGGGGCGAAGATATGCAGTATTTT. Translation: CSVEAGGEDMQYF.

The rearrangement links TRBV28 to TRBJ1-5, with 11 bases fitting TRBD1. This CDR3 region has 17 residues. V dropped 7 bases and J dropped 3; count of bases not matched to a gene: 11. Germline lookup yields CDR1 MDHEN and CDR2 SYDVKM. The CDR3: CASTPAGQGALNQPQHF. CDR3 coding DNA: TGTGCCAGCACCCCAGCAGGACAGGGGGCCCTCAATCAGCCCCAGCATTTT.

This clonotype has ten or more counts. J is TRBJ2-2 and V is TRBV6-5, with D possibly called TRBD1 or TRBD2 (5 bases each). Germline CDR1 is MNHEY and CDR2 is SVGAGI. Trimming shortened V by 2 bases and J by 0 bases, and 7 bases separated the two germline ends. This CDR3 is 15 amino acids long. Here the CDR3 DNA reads TGTGCCAGCAGTTACGGGACCGCGAACACCGGGGAGCTGTTTTTT. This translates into CASSYGTANTGELFF.